Sequencing of this T cell receptor beta chain was carried out in a study of cytomegalovirus exposure and HLA in healthy donors. This CDR3 has 12 residues. Germline CDR1 is GTSNPN and CDR2 is SVGIG (reference sequence). V was clipped by 5 bases and J by 6 bases, with 13 bases between them. 13 Jbeta primers and 60 Vbeta primers were used for the PCR. Profiling relied on immunoSEQ multiplex PCR, and the TCRdb table lists in-frame clones only, not all of them. The data contain 85,000 to 95,000 clones, 76% of them singletons. The receptor was derived from a man in his thirties or forties in good health and CMV-seropositive. V usage is TRBV30 and J usage is TRBJ2-5, with D maybe TRBD1 (6 bases). The source material was PBMCs. The chain's CDR3 is CAWGDILKTQYF. The CDR3, as DNA: TGTGCCTGGGGGGACATCCTGAAGACCCAGTACTTC.